Shown below are 9 T cell receptor beta chains from a single sample sequenced in a study of shared clonotypes between healthy human individuals. Repertoires were generated with immunoSEQ multiplex PCR, while TCRdb's copy carries only in-frame clones and drops some. The repertoire includes roughly 2.1 million clones, about 92% of them detected once, and under 2% sits in the top ten. Positively selected for CCR7, the CD45RO-negative cells used as naive CD8 cells excluded terminally differentiated effector memory CD45RA+ cells. The sample was naive CD8+ T cells from PBMCs. The receptors come from a man between 18 and 29 years old in good health. Some clones in this sample may be carry-over from other donors' samples.

This rearrangement joins TRBV6-5 to TRBJ1-1; 7 nucleotides align to TRBD1. The CDR3 totals 13 residues. Trimming cost V 7 bases and J 5 bases; bases outside gene matches: 7. In germline, CDR1 is MNHEY, CDR2 SVGAGI. Here the CDR3 reads CASTLRGWTEAFF. The CDR3 bases are TGTGCCAGCACCCTCAGGGGGTGGACTGAAGCTTTCTTT.

The chain joins TRBV28 to TRBJ1-1; 8 positions agree with TRBD1. V lost 6 bases and J lost 1; bases outside the gene matches: 13. The CDR3 spans 17 residues. Germline CDR1 is MDHEN and CDR2 is SYDVKM. DNA of the CDR3: TGTGCCAGCAGCCTTAAGGACAGGGCAAATCGGAACACTGAAGCTTTCTTT. Protein: CASSLKDRANRNTEAFF.

This clone was observed once. The rearrangement joins TRBV10-3 to TRBJ2-3; TRBD1 agrees at 10 bases. Germline-derived CDR1 and CDR2 are ENHRY and SYGVKD. The junction had 12 bases not matched to a gene; V was cut back by 2 bases and J by 7 bases. The CDR3 is 17 amino acids. For the CDR3, the DNA is TGTGCCATCAGTGAGATTCCGGGACAGGGGCGCGGGAATACGCAGTATTTT. It is translated as CAISEIPGQGRGNTQYF.

The rearrangement links TRBV13 to TRBJ2-5; D could derive from TRBD1 or TRBD2 (5 bases each). Per germline, CDR1 PRHDT and CDR2 FYEKMQ (reference sequence). The CDR3 runs to 15 residues. Trimming left V 5 bases short and J 5 bases short, with 18 bases between. Written as DNA, the CDR3 is TGTGCCAGCAGCCCCGGGACGGCCATTTGGGAGACCCAGTACTTC. Encoded protein: CASSPGTAIWETQYF. The full variable domain, in which reference TRBV13 and TRBJ2-5 provide the parts outside the CDR3, is AAGVIQSPRHLIKEKRETATLKCYPIPRHDTVYWYQQGPGQDPQFLISFYEKMQSDKGSIPDRFSAQQFSDYHSELNMSSLELGDSALYFCASSPGTAIWETQYFGPGTRLLVL.

The chain is built from TRBV6-5 and TRBJ2-2; TRBD2 matches at 8 bases. The V segment lost 6 bases and the J segment 13 bases; nucleotides outside the gene matches: 13. Germline loops: CDR1 MNHEY, CDR2 SVGAGI. The CDR3 spans 14 residues. This CDR3 is CASSDRISGERLFF. DNA for the CDR3: TGTGCCAGCAGCGACAGGATTAGCGGGGAGAGGCTGTTTTTT.

The rearrangement uses TRBV28 and TRBJ2-7; 9 bases fit TRBD1. There are 16 residues in the CDR3. V was pared by 8 bases and J by 4 bases, with 15 bases of the junction left unmatched. CDR1 is MDHEN, CDR2 SYDVKM, per germline. In DNA form, the CDR3 reads TGTGCCAGCGGGACAGGTACAGGGGGCGGACTTTACGAGCAGTACTTC. Encoded protein: CASGTGTGGGLYEQYF.

This chain uses TRBV9 with TRBJ2-7, with D perhaps assigned TRBD1 or TRBD2 (5 bases each). CDR1 SGDLS and CDR2 YYNGEE come from the germline V gene. Between the trimmed V and J ends, which lost 1 base and 6 bases, there was a span of 17 bases. CDR3 size: 15 residues. CDR3 loop: CASSVNWGPMGEQYF. CDR3 sequence (DNA): TGTGCCAGCAGCGTAAATTGGGGACCGATGGGCGAGCAGTACTTC. The entire variable domain, with the rest obtained from reference TRBV9 and TRBJ2-7, is as follows: DSGVTQTPKHLITATGQRVTLRCSPRSGDLSVYWYQQSLDQGLQFLIQYYNGEERAKGNILERFSAQQFPDLHSELNLSSLELGDSALYFCASSVNWGPMGEQYFGPGTRLTVT.

This clone appeared once. This chain links TRBV7-3 with TRBJ2-3; D uncertain. V was cut by 4 bases and J by 4 bases, with 9 bases left in between. The CDR3 totals 13 residues. CDR1 and CDR2 from the germline V gene are SGHTA and FQGTGA. CDR3 sequence reads: CASSSPLPDTQYF. CDR3 nucleotides: TGTGCCAGCAGCTCCCCTTTACCAGATACGCAGTATTTT. Full variable domain (missing parts from reference TRBV7-3 and TRBJ2-3): GAGVSQTPSNKVTEKGKYVELRCDPISGHTALYWYRQSLGQGPEFLIYFQGTGAADDSGLPNDRFFAVRPEGSVSTLKIQRTERGDSAVYLCASSSPLPDTQYFGPGTRLTVL.

The V gene is TRBV29-1, the J gene TRBJ2-3; D perhaps matches TRBD2 (5 bases). The CDR3 runs to 18 residues. CDR1 and CDR2 (germline): SQVTM, ANQGSEA. V lost 4 bases to trimming and J lost 1 base, with 24 bases between them. The CDR3 here is CSVVGVQPDSKGTDTQYF. CDR3 DNA sequence: TGCAGCGTTGTTGGTGTACAGCCGGACTCTAAAGGCACAGATACGCAGTATTTT.